This T cell receptor (beta chain) stems from a study of blood T cells in healthy people across ages. Primers used in a second PCR of about 6 to 11 cycles were a sample-barcoded 5' primer and a J-beta primer mix. TCRdb analysed the 5' RACE reads with MiXCR anew, one entry per CDR3 protein. The table includes around 790,000 distinct CDR3 sequences, under 55% detected once. This clonotype was seen only a few times. Sequencing was performed on blood. The receptor was isolated from a man aged 55 to 70 in good health.

CDR3 sequence reads: CASSPAGLDGYTF. DNA for the CDR3: TGTGCCAGCAGCCCCGCGGGATTAGATGGCTACACCTTC. The chain joins TRBV9 to TRBJ1-2; no clear D gene. The germline V and J ends were trimmed by 4 bases and 6 bases, with 13 bases remaining between them. Germline CDR1 reads SGDLS; CDR2 reads YYNGEE. The CDR3 is 13 residues long. The entire variable domain, with the rest obtained from reference TRBV9 and TRBJ1-2, is as follows: DSGVTQTPKHLITATGQRVTLRCSPRSGDLSVYWYQQSLDQGLQFLIQYYNGEERAKGNILERFSAQQFPDLHSELNLSSLELGDSALYFCASSPAGLDGYTFGSGTRLTVV.